A single sample gave rise to the 25 T cell receptor beta chains below, sequenced in a study of blood T cell repertoires in COVID-19. TCRdb keeps only in-frame clones here, not all; method: immunoSEQ multiplex PCR. Among over 350,000 clones, around nine tenths were seen once, and the ten largest hold around 9.3%. The sample consisted of PBMCs or T cells enriched from blood (not recorded which). The receptors were sampled from a woman between 50 and 59 years old who had recovered from COVID-19.

A few counts support this clone. The chain is built from TRBV7-6 and TRBJ1-6; D is unclear. V lost 3 bases, J lost 0 bases, and 27 bases lay in between. The CDR3 consists of 22 residues. Germline assignment: CDR1 SGHVS and CDR2 FNYEAQ. CDR3 sequence: CASSFDPLDPLGLSSYNSPLHF. The CDR3 nucleotides are TGTGCCAGCAGCTTCGACCCCCTAGACCCTCTTGGCTTAAGCTCCTATAATTCACCCCTCCACTTT.

In its sample, this clone was seen once. In nucleotides, the CDR3 is TGTGCCAGCAGTGAAGCGCTGCCGGAGGGGGAAGCTTTCTTT. Protein sequence: CASSEALPEGEAFF. The V call is TRBV6-1, the J call TRBJ1-1, with D tentatively TRBD1 (5 bases). CDR1 is MNHNS, CDR2 SASEGT, per germline. The CDR3 covers 14 residues. The V end lost 0 bases, the J end lost 8 bases, and 13 bases lay between the germline ends.

The chain combines TRBV11-2 with TRBJ2-5; tentative D call: TRBD2 (5 bases). V was pared by 5 bases and J by 3 bases, with 13 bases between. Germline V gene lookup returns CDR1 SGHAT and CDR2 FQNNGV. The CDR3 spans 14 residues. This CDR3 is CASSLRVREETQYF. In nucleotides, the CDR3 is TGTGCCAGCAGCCTCCGGGTGAGGGAAGAGACCCAGTACTTC.

This chain joins TRBV11-1 and TRBJ1-2; perhaps TRBD1 as D (6 bases). This CDR3 contains 15 residues. CDR1 SGHAT and CDR2 FQDESV come from the germline V gene (reference sequence). Deletions cut 0 bases from V and 4 bases from J, with 12 bases between. CDR3 amino acids: CASSLASGGAYGYTF. In DNA form, the CDR3 reads TGTGCCAGCAGCTTAGCGTCCGGGGGGGCCTATGGCTACACCTTC.

The chain recombines TRBV29-1 with TRBJ1-1; possible D gene TRBD1, 5 bases. The CDR3 is 14 amino acids. Germline V gene sequence: CDR1 SQVTM, CDR2 ANQGSEA. V lost 8 bases to trimming and J lost 0 bases, with 16 bases between them. Written as DNA, the CDR3 is TGCAGCCTCCGGGACTACACTATGAACACTGAAGCTTTCTTT. Amino acid sequence: CSLRDYTMNTEAFF.

The gene calls are TRBV6-5 and TRBJ1-3; maybe TRBD1 (5 bases). Per germline, CDR1 MNHEY and CDR2 SVGAGI. The V gene lost 8 bases and the J gene lost 13 bases, with 18 bases spanning the gap. The CDR3 consists of 12 residues. In DNA form, the CDR3 reads TGTGCCAGCGACAACCCGTTGGGGCATATATATTTT. This gives the protein CASDNPLGHIYF.

The rearrangement uses TRBV27 and TRBJ1-2, with 11 nucleotides matching TRBD1. With 6 bases clipped from V and 5 bases from J, the junction kept 8 bases outside the gene matches. This CDR3 has 15 amino acids. Germline V gene lookup returns CDR1 MNHEY and CDR2 SMNVEV (reference sequence). CDR3 nucleotides: TGTGCCAGCAGCTTGATGGGACAGGGGGTTTATGGCTACACCTTC. As protein: CASSLMGQGVYGYTF.

J is TRBJ2-4 and V is TRBV6-5, with D maybe TRBD1 (6 bases). V was pared by 6 bases and J by 6 bases, with 15 bases between. CDR3 length: 14 amino acids. The germline CDR1 and CDR2 sequences are MNHEY and SVGAGI. CDR3 sequence: CASREETGTNIQYF. The CDR3 coding sequence is TGTGCCAGCAGGGAGGAAACAGGGACAAACATTCAGTACTTC.

This clone was seen once. The chain joins TRBV5-8 to TRBJ2-1, with a possible D match to TRBD2 (5 bases). The CDR3 is 13 residues long. Germline CDR1 and CDR2: SGHTS and YDEGEE. V was clipped by 6 bases and J by 5 bases, with 12 bases between them. The CDR3: CASNREPNNEQFF. The CDR3 DNA is TGTGCCAGCAACCGGGAACCTAACAATGAGCAGTTCTTC.

The chain couples TRBV11-3 to TRBJ2-5, with 10 bases matching TRBD2. The CDR3 spans 13 residues. Germline V lookup: CDR1 SGHNT, CDR2 YENEEA. Germline trimming cut 8 bases from V and 1 base from J; bases unmatched to any gene: 1. The CDR3 bases are TGTGCCAGCCAGCGGGGGGGCCAAGAGACCCAGTACTTC. Encoded protein: CASQRGGQETQYF.

The chain employs TRBV3-1 (or the pseudogene TRBV3-2) and TRBJ1-1, with D unclear. The V end was cut by 0 bases, the J end by 5 bases, with 13 bases between. CDR1 is LGHDT and CDR2 is YNNKEL in the germline V gene (reference sequence). This CDR3 contains 15 residues. The CDR3, as DNA: TGTGCCAGCAGCCAAGACAATCGACACCCAACTGAAGCTTTCTTT. Its translation is CASSQDNRHPTEAFF.

V usage is TRBV11-2 and J usage is TRBJ2-2, with D uncertain. Trimming left V 3 bases short and J 0 bases short, with 17 bases between. Germline CDR1 is SGHAT and CDR2 is FQNNGV. CDR3 size: 18 residues. Here the CDR3 reads CASSFSFSRQTNTGELFF. The DNA for the CDR3 is TGTGCCAGCAGCTTTTCCTTTTCGAGGCAGACGAACACCGGGGAGCTGTTTTTT.

The chain combines TRBV28 with TRBJ2-1; D is ambiguous. The CDR3 has 15 residues. V lost 3 bases, J lost 4 bases, and 13 bases lay in between. Germline-derived CDR1 and CDR2 are MDHEN and SYDVKM. In DNA form, the CDR3 reads TGTGCCAGCAGTTTCGATTCTATTGATTACAATGAGCAGTTCTTC. It codes for CASSFDSIDYNEQFF.

This chain joins TRBV4-2 and TRBJ2-5, with 9 bases that match TRBD2. This CDR3 is 18 amino acids long. Germline CDR1 and CDR2: LGHNA and YNFKEQ. Germline trimming cut 0 bases from V and 0 bases from J; bases unmatched to any gene: 8. The CDR3 is CASSQEAGGPRYQETQYF. Written as DNA, the CDR3 is TGTGCCAGCAGCCAAGAAGCGGGGGGCCCTAGGTACCAAGAGACCCAGTACTTC.

The rearrangement joins TRBV30 to TRBJ1-1; D might be TRBD1 (5 bases). V gave up 1 base and J gave up 4 bases, with 16 bases separating them. The germline V gene encodes CDR1 GTSNPN and CDR2 SVGIG (reference sequence). The CDR3 is 15 residues long. The CDR3 sequence: CAWSGRGRGGTEAFF. The CDR3 DNA sequence: TGTGCCTGGAGTGGACGGGGGAGAGGCGGCACTGAAGCTTTCTTT.

V is TRBV2 and J is TRBJ1-4; 8 nucleotides match TRBD1. CDR1 and CDR2 from the germline V gene are SNHLY and FYNNEI. Trimming removed 6 bases from V and 0 bases from J; junction bases left unmatched: 3. The CDR3 covers 15 residues. Here the CDR3 reads CASSGQGATNEKLFF. The CDR3 DNA follows: TGTGCCAGCAGCGGACAGGGCGCAACTAATGAAAAACTGTTTTTT.

The J gene is TRBJ2-7, the V gene TRBV5-1; 12 bases are a match to TRBD1. The J segment lost 2 bases and the V segment lost 5 bases, leaving 5 bases of the junction unmatched. Germline CDR1 and CDR2: SGHRS and YFSETQ. The CDR3 length is 15 residues. CDR3 loop: CASSKGQGATYEQYF. In DNA, the CDR3 is TGCGCCAGCAGTAAGGGACAGGGGGCAACCTACGAGCAGTACTTC.

This clone was counted once. V gene TRBV7-9 combines with J gene TRBJ2-2; the D gene is possibly TRBD2 (6 bases). The germline V and J ends were trimmed by 2 bases and 1 base, with 11 bases remaining between them. Germline CDR1 SEHNR, CDR2 FQNEAQ (reference sequence). This CDR3 contains 16 residues. CDR3 nucleotides: TGTGCCAGCAGCTTAAGGAGGGCAGGGAACACCGGGGAGCTGTTTTTT. The encoded protein is CASSLRRAGNTGELFF.

The chain links TRBV7-8 to TRBJ1-4; no firm D call. CDR1 SGHVS and CDR2 FQNEAQ come from the germline V gene. The V and J ends lost 5 bases and 13 bases respectively, with 20 bases between them. This CDR3 has 14 amino acids. The CDR3 DNA reads TGTGCCAGCAGCCTCGGATCAAACCCTAGTCCACTGTTTTTT. This sequence encodes CASSLGSNPSPLFF.

This chain connects TRBV28 to TRBJ2-5; no clear D. The CDR3 totals 20 residues. In germline, CDR1 is MDHEN, CDR2 SYDVKM. Trimming cost V 2 bases and J 4 bases, with 29 bases left between them. The CDR3 nucleotides are TGTGCCAGCAGTTTAATAACAATATCACGAAATTACCAAAATCCAGAGACCCAGTACTTC. It codes for CASSLITISRNYQNPETQYF.

Concerning this clone: The germline gene is not matched at one end of the junction; a read error may be the cause. This chain joins TRBV11-2 and TRBJ2-7; maybe TRBD1 (5 bases). This CDR3 has 15 residues. The germline V gene encodes CDR1 SGHAT and CDR2 FQNNGV. The CDR3 protein is CASSLDLDINYEQHF. The CDR3 DNA reads TGTGCCAGCAGCTTAGATCTGGACATAAATTACGAGCAGCACTTC.

The chain uses TRBV27 and TRBJ1-6, with TRBD1 matching 9 bases. The V gene end was trimmed by 3 bases and the J gene end by 7 bases; junction bases not matched to a gene: 1. This CDR3 is 14 amino acids long. The germline V gene has CDR1 MNHEY and CDR2 SMNVEV (reference sequence). CDR3 in DNA: TGTGCCAGCAGTTTCGGACAGGGGAATTCACCCCTCCACTTT. The encoded protein is CASSFGQGNSPLHF.

Only a few counts were recorded for this clone. The chain is built from TRBV27 and TRBJ1-5; D unclear. V was trimmed by 6 bases and J by 0 bases, leaving 9 bases between them. This CDR3 has 14 residues. CDR1 and CDR2 from the germline V gene are MNHEY and SMNVEV (reference sequence). This CDR3 is CASSPAVSNQPQHF. CDR3 bases: TGTGCCAGCAGCCCCGCGGTTAGCAATCAGCCCCAGCATTTT.

The rearrangement links TRBV27 to TRBJ1-4, with a tentative D call TRBD1 (6 bases). V was clipped by 5 bases and J by 2 bases, with 12 bases between them. Germline V lookup: CDR1 MNHEY, CDR2 SMNVEV (reference sequence). The CDR3 spans 15 residues. As DNA, the CDR3 is TGTGCCAGCAGTATGATACAGGGTACTAATGAAAAACTGTTTTTT. This sequence encodes CASSMIQGTNEKLFF.

The chain is built from TRBV28 and TRBJ2-7; no firm D call. The CDR3 runs 16 residues. Germline V gene sequence: CDR1 MDHEN, CDR2 SYDVKM. The ends were cut back, 3 bases at V and 0 bases at J, with 15 bases in the middle. For the CDR3, the DNA is TGTGCCAGCAGTTTCCAGCCCTCAGGTGCCTCCTACGAGCAGTACTTC. Protein product: CASSFQPSGASYEQYF.